The clone carrying this TCR beta chain appeared once. Its antigen is undetermined. Stable Graves' hyperthyroidism denoted no ophthalmopathy progression over 18 months. Fresh 10 ml peripheral blood yielded PBMCs. TCR beta CDR3 regions were amplified from RNA transcripts. TCR CDR3 regions were first amplified by RT-PCR with HTBI primers. Each CDR3 protein is one row after TCRdb ran MiXCR on the multiplex PCR reads. The data hold some 510,000 distinct CDR3 sequences, with less than 25% observed a single time. This record belongs to a study of T cells in Graves' hyperthyroidism and ophthalmopathy. Regarding the study as a whole: Appearing also in blood were most of the thyroid clonotypes expanded above 0.001.

Germline V gives CDR1 GTSNPN, CDR2 SVGIG (reference sequence). Trimming removed 2 bases from V and 2 bases from J, with 10 bases in between. The CDR3 extends over 13 amino acids. The sequence was collected from a man between 18 and 29 years old with Graves' hyperthyroidism. This chain uses TRBV30 with TRBJ2-7; D perhaps matches TRBD1 (6 bases). Material for sequencing was blood. The CDR3 loop is CAWSLGQTYEQYF. As DNA, the CDR3 is TGTGCCTGGAGTCTTGGACAGACCTACGAGCAGTACTTC.